The sample holds a few counts of the clone carrying this T cell receptor beta chain. These data come from a study of blood T cells in healthy people across ages. Trimming removed 0 bases from V and 4 bases from J, with 5 bases in between. Per the germline V gene, CDR1 is SGHRS and CDR2 is YFSETQ. The CDR3 extends over 12 amino acids. Sample-barcoded 5' priming and a J-beta primer mix drove a second PCR of roughly 6 to 12 cycles. MiXCR was run by TCRdb on the 5' RACE reads, yielding one entry per CDR3 protein. The data show under 800,000 distinct CDR3 sequences, 21% seen once. Sequenced: blood. This clonotype originated in a man between 65 and 80 years old in good health. The chain joins TRBV5-1 to TRBJ2-7, with D hard to call. The CDR3 region is CASSLDQYEQYF. The CDR3 DNA reads as TGCGCCAGCAGCTTGGACCAATACGAGCAGTACTTC.